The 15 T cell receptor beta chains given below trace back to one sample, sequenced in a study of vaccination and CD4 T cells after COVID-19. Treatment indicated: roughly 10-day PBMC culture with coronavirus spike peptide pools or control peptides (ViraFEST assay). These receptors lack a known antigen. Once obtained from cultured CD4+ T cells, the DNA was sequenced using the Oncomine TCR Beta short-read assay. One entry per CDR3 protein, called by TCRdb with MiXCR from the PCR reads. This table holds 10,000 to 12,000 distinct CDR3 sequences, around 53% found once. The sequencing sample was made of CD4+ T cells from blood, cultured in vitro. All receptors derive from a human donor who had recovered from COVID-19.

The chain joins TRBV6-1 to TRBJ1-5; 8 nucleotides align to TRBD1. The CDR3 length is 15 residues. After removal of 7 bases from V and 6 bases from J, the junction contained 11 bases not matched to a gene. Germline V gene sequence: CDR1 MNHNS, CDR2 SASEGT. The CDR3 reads CASTMTGEGGQPQHF. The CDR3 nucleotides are TGTGCCAGCACCATGACAGGGGAAGGTGGTCAGCCCCAGCATTTT.

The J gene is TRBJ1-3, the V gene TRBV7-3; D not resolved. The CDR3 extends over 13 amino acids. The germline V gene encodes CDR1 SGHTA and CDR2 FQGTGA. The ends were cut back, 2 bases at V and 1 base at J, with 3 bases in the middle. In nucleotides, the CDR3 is TGTGCCAGCAGCTTATTGTCTGGAAACACCATATATTTT. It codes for CASSLLSGNTIYF.

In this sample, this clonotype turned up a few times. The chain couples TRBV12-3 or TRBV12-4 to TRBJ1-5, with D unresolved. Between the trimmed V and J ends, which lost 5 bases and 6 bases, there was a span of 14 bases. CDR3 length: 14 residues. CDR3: CASSQTRLPQPQHF. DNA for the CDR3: TGTGCCAGCAGTCAGACCCGGCTCCCTCAGCCCCAGCATTTT.

CDR3 residues: CSARDPGQGSYNEQFF. The CDR3 coding sequence is TGCAGTGCTAGAGATCCCGGACAGGGTTCCTACAATGAGCAGTTCTTC. The chain links TRBV20-1 to TRBJ2-1, with TRBD1 identical over 8 bases. The V gene's germline CDR1 is DFQATT and CDR2 SNEGSKA (reference sequence). The ends lost 0 bases at V and 1 base at J; junction bases unmatched: 5. CDR3 length: 16 residues.

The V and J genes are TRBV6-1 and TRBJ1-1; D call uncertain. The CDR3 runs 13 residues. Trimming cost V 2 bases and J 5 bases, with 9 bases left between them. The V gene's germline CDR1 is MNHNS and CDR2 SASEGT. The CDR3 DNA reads TGTGCCAGCAGTGAATTAGGGATAACTGAAGCTTTCTTT. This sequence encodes CASSELGITEAFF.

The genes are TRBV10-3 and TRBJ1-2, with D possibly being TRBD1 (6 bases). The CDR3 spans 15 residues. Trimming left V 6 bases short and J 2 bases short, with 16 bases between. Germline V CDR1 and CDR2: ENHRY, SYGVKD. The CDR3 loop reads CAISDLGQLNYGYTF. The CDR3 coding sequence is TGTGCCATCAGCGACCTCGGACAGCTGAACTATGGCTACACCTTC.

The DNA of the CDR3 is TGTGCCAGCAGCTCAGTAGCGGAGTGGGGAGAGACCCAGTACTTC. Protein: CASSSVAEWGETQYF. V gene TRBV6-1 combines with J gene TRBJ2-5; perhaps TRBD2 as D (6 bases). The CDR3 is made up of 15 amino acids. Germline V gives CDR1 MNHNS, CDR2 SASEGT. The V end was cut by 6 bases, the J end by 4 bases, with 18 bases between.

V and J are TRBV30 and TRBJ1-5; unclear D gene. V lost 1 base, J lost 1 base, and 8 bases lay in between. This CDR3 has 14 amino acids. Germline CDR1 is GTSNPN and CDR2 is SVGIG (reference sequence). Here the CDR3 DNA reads TGTGCCTGGAGTGCGCCCGGGAGCAATCAGCCCCAGCATTTT. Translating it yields CAWSAPGSNQPQHF.

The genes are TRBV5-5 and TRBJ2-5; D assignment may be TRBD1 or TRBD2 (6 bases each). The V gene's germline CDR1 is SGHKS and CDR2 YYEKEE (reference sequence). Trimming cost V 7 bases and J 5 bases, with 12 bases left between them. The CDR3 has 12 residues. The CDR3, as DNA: TGTGCCAGCGGAGGGGGAGCGGAGACCCAGTACTTC. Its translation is CASGGGAETQYF.

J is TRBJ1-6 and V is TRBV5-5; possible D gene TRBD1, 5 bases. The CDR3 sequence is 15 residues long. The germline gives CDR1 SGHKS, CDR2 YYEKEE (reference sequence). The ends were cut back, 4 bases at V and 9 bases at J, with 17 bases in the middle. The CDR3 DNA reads TGTGCCAGCAGCCCGGCCGGGGGTTTGGGTTCACCCCTCCACTTT. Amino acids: CASSPAGGLGSPLHF.

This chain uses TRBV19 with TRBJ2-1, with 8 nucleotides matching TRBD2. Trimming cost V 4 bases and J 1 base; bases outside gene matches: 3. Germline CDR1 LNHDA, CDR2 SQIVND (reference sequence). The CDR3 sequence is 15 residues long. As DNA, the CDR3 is TGTGCCAGTAGTACCATAGCGGGGTCCTACAATGAGCAGTTCTTC. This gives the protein CASSTIAGSYNEQFF.

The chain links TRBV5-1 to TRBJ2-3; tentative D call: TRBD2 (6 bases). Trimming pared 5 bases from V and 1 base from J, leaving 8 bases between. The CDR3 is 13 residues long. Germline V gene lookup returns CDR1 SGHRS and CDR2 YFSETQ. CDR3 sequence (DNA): TGCGCCAGCAGGGGACTGGGCACAGATACGCAGTATTTT. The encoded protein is CASRGLGTDTQYF.

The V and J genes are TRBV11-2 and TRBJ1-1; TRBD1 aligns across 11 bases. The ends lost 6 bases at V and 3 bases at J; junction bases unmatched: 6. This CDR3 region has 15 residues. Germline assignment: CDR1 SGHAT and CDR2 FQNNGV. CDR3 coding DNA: TGTGCCAGCAGGCAAGGGACAGGGGGTCACACTGAAGCTTTCTTT. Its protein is CASRQGTGGHTEAFF.

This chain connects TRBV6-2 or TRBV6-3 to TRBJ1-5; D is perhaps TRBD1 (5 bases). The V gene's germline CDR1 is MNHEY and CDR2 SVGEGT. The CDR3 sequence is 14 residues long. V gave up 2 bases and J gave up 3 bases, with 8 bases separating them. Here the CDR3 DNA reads TGTGCCAGCAGTTACAGACAGCTCAATCAGCCCCAGCATTTT. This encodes CASSYRQLNQPQHF.

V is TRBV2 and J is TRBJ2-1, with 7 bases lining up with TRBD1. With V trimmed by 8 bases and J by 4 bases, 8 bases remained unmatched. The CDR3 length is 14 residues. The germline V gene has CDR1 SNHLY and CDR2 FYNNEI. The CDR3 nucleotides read TGTGCCAGCGCGAGACAGGGAGTTTACAATGAGCAGTTCTTC. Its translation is CASARQGVYNEQFF. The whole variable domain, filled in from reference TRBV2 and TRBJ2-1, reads EPEVTQTPSHQVTQMGQEVILRCVPISNHLYFYWYRQILGQKVEFLVSFYNNEISEKSEIFDDQFSVERPDGSNFTLKIRSTKLEDSAMYFCASARQGVYNEQFFGPGTRLTVL.